Sequencing of this T cell receptor beta chain was carried out in a study of shared clonotypes between healthy human individuals. Background on the study: Two women and a few men aged 18 to 49 served as donors.

Comment on this clone: Its matching antigen is unknown.

The germline V gene encodes CDR1 LGHNA and CDR2 YNFKEQ. V was pared by 4 bases and J by 5 bases, with 3 bases of the junction left unmatched. The CDR3 has 14 amino acids. The CD4+ fraction was divided into a CD45RA+ naive subset and a CD45RA-negative memory subset. Whole-study results and caveats: Shared across several donors were roughly 5% of the naive CD4 clonotypes. Larger estimated richness was generally recorded for naive subsets relative to memory subsets.

Some clones are missing from TCRdb's copy, which holds only in-frame ones; the method was immunoSEQ multiplex PCR. The sample includes around 2.3 million clones, almost 96% of them seen just once. This chain connects TRBV4-2 to TRBJ2-1, with 9 nucleotides matching TRBD2. The sequencing sample was made of naive CD4+ T cells sorted from blood. The subset here: CD45RA+ positively selected. This sequence was found in a man aged 18 to 35 in good health. In DNA, the CDR3 is TGTGCCAGCAGCCGCGGGGGGGCTGACAATGAGCAGTTCTTC. It translates to CASSRGGADNEQFF.